The T cell receptor (beta chain) under discussion was sequenced for a study of T cell changes during pregnancy in multiple sclerosis. Generated by immunoSEQ multiplex PCR, the TCRdb table keeps only in-frame clones and is missing some. Seen here are 55,000 to 95,000 clones, approximately 92% observed once, and the top ten hold less than 2.5%. The length of the CDR3 is 13 residues. The V gene's germline CDR1 is LNHDA and CDR2 SQIVND (reference sequence). The V end lost 5 bases, the J end lost 5 bases, and 12 bases lay between the germline ends. The sequencing used peripheral blood, collected in the second trimester of pregnancy. This sequence joins TRBV19 and TRBJ1-2; D is ambiguous. This receptor was obtained from a female donor in good health, enrolled as a control in a pregnancy study. The CDR3 DNA reads as TGTGCCAGTAGTTATCGTCTGCGGTATGGCTACACCTTC. It specifies CASSYRLRYGYTF.